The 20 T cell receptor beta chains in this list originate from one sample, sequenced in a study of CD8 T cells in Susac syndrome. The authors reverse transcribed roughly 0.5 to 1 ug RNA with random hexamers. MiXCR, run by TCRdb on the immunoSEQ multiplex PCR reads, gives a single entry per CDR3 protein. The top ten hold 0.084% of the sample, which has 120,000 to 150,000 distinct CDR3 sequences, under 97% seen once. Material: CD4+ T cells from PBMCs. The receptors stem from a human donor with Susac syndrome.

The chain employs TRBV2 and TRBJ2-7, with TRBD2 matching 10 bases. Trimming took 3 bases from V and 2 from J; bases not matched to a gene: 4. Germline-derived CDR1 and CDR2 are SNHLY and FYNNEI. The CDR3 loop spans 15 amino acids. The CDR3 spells CASSDTSGETYEQYF. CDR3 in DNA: TGTGCCAGCAGTGACACTAGCGGGGAGACCTACGAGCAGTACTTC.

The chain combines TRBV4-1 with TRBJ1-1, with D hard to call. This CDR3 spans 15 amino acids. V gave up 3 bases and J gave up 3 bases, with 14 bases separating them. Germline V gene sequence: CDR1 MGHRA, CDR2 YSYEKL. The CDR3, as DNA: TGCGCCAGCAGCCACACGCCTGTGAGGGACACTGAAGCTTTCTTT. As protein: CASSHTPVRDTEAFF.

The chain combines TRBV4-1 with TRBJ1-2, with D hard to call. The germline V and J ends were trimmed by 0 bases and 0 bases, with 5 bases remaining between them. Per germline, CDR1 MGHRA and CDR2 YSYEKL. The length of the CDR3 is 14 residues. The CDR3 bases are TGCGCCAGCAGCCAAGACGAGTCTAACTATGGCTACACCTTC. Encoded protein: CASSQDESNYGYTF.

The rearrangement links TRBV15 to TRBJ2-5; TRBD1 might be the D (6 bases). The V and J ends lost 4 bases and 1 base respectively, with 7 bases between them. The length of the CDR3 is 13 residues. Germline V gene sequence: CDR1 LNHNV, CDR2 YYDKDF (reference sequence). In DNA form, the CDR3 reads TGTGCCACCAGCACAGGGGTCCAAGAGACCCAGTACTTC. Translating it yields CATSTGVQETQYF.

The CDR3 coding sequence is TGTGCCAGCAGTTTGAGTACGGGAGTGACAGAGACCCAGTACTTC. This translates into CASSLSTGVTETQYF. The genes are TRBV12-3 or TRBV12-4 and TRBJ2-5, with D maybe TRBD2 (6 bases). The CDR3 spans 15 residues. V lost 3 bases and J lost 4, with 15 bases in between.

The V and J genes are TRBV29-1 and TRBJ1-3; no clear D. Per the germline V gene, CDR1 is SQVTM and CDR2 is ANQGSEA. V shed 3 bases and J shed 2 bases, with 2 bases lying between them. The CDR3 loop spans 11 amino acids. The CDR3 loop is CSVEAGNTIYF. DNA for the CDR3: TGCAGCGTTGAGGCTGGAAACACCATATATTTT.

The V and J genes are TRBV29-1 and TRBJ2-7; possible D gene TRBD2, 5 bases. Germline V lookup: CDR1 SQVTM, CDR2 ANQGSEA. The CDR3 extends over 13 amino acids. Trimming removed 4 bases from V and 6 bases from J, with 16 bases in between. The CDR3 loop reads CSVGWTRGSEQYF. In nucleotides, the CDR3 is TGCAGCGTTGGTTGGACTCGAGGGTCCGAGCAGTACTTC.

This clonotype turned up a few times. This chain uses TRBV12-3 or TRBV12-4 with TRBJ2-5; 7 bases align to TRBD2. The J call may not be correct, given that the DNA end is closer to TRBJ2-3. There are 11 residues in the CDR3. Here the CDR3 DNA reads TGTGCCAGCAGTTCGGGAGGAACGCAGTATTTT. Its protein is CASSSGGTQYF.

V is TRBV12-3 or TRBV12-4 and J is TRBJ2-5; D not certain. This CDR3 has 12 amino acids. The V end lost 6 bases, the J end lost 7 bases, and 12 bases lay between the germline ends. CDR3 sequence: CASRGGLGTQYF. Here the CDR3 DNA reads TGTGCCAGCAGGGGCGGCTTGGGGACCCAGTACTTC.

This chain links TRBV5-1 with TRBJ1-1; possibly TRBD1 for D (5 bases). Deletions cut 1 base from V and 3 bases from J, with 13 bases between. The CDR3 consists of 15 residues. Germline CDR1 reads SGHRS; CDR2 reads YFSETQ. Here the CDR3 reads CASSLIPGKDTEAFF. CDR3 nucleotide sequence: TGCGCCAGCAGCTTGATCCCAGGGAAGGACACTGAAGCTTTCTTT.

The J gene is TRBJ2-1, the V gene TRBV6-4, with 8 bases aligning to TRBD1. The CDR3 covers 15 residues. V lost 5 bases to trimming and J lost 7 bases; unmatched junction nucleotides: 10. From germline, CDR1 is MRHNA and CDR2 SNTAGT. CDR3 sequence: CASSLSPDRANEQFF. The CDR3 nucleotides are TGTGCCAGCAGTCTTTCCCCGGACAGGGCGAATGAGCAGTTCTTC.

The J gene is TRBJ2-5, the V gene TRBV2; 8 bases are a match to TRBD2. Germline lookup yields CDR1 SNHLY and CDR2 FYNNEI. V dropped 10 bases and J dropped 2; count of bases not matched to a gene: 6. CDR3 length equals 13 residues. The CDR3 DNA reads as TGTGCCACCGCTAGCGGGCTGCAAGAGACCCAGTACTTC. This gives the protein CATASGLQETQYF.

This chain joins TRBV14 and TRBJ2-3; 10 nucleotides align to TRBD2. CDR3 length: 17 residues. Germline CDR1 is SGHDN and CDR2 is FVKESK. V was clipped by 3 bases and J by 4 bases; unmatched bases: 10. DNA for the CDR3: TGTGCCAGCAGCCACCGAGGGGCTAGCGGGAGTGCAGATACGCAGTATTTT. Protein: CASSHRGASGSADTQYF.

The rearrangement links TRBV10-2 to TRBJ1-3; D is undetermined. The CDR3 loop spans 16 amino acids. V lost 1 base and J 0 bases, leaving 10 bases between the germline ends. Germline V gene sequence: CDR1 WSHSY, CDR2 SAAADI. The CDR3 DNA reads TGCGCCAGCAGTGAGTTGGTCACTGCCTCTGGAAACACCATATATTTT. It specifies CASSELVTASGNTIYF.

This CDR3 is CASSVCRGHF. The CDR3 DNA is TGTGCCAGCAGCGTATGTAGGGGGCATTTT. The chain recombines TRBV9 with TRBJ1-5; D might be TRBD1 (5 bases). Between the trimmed V and J ends, which lost 1 base and 15 bases, there was a span of 8 bases. The CDR3 has 10 amino acids. Germline CDR1 is SGDLS and CDR2 is YYNGEE.

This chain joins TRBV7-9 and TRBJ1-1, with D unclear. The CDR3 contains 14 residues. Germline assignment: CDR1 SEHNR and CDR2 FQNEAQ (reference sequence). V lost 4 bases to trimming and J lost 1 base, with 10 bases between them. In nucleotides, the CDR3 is TGTGCCAGCAGCTCCTATCCCAAGAACACTGAAGCTTTCTTT. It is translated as CASSSYPKNTEAFF. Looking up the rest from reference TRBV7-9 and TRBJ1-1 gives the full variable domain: DTGVSQNPRHKITKRGQNVTFRCDPISEHNRLYWYRQTLGQGPEFLTYFQNEAQLEKSRLLSDRFSAERPKGSFSTLEIQRTEQGDSAMYLCASSSYPKNTEAFFGQGTRLTVV.

The CDR3 coding sequence is TGTGCCAGCAGGGACAGTTCCACAGATACGCAGTATTTT. Protein product: CASRDSSTDTQYF. The gene calls are TRBV3-1 and TRBJ2-3; D may be TRBD1 (6 bases). V lost 6 bases and J 2 bases, leaving 9 bases between the germline ends. From germline, CDR1 is LGHDT and CDR2 YNNKEL (reference sequence). The CDR3 extends over 13 amino acids.

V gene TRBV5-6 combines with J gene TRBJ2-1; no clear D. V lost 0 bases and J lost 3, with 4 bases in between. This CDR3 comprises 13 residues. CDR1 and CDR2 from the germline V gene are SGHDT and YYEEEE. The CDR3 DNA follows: TGTGCCAGCAGCTTGGACTACTACAATGAGCAGTTCTTC. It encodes CASSLDYYNEQFF.

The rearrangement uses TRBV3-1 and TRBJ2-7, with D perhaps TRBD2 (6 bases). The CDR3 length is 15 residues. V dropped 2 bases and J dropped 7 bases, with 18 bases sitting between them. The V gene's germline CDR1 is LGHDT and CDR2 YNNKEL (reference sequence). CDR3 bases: TGTGCCAGCAGCCAACACCCAGGAGGGGCGCGGGAGCAGTACTTC. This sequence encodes CASSQHPGGAREQYF.

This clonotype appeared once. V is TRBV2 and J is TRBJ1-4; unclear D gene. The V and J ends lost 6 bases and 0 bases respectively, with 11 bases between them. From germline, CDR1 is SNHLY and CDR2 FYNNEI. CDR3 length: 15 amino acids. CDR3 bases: TGTGCCAGCAGACCGTCGGAAGCAACTAATGAAAAACTGTTTTTT. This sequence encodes CASRPSEATNEKLFF.